Listed here are 21 T cell receptor beta chains from one sample, sequenced in a study of blood T cell repertoires in COVID-19. Data came from immunoSEQ multiplex PCR; TCRdb stores just in-frame clones and leaves some out. The sample has about 49,000 clones; 80% to 90% are singletons. The sample taken for sequencing was peripheral blood. The source is a woman at least 80 years old with COVID-19, enrolled during active disease.

This clone is a singleton in its sample. This sequence joins TRBV5-6 and TRBJ2-7; no firm D call. CDR1 is SGHDT and CDR2 is YYEEEE in the germline V gene. V lost 7 bases and J lost 4, with 15 bases in between. The CDR3 consists of 13 residues. CDR3 in DNA: TGTGCCAGCGAATACAGTTCTTTATACGAGCAGTACTTC. It encodes CASEYSSLYEQYF.

The rearrangement uses TRBV6-4 and TRBJ1-2, with 11 bases that match TRBD1. Per germline, CDR1 MRHNA and CDR2 SNTAGT. The V and J ends lost 5 bases and 7 bases, in that order; junction bases with no gene match: 15. CDR3 length equals 17 residues. CDR3 in amino acids: CASSTSGTGGISRGYTF. Written as DNA, the CDR3 is TGTGCCAGCAGTACCTCCGGGACAGGGGGTATCTCACGTGGCTACACCTTC.

The chain is built from TRBV19 and TRBJ2-5; TRBD1 agrees at 8 bases. The V gene end was trimmed by 7 bases and the J gene end by 4 bases; junction bases not matched to a gene: 11. Looked up from germline, CDR1 is LNHDA and CDR2 is SQIVND (reference sequence). The CDR3 spans 15 residues. This CDR3 is CASKDPGQGRETQYF. DNA of the CDR3: TGTGCCAGTAAGGACCCCGGACAGGGCCGAGAGACCCAGTACTTC.

The chain carries TRBV9 and TRBJ1-3; tentative D call: TRBD1 (6 bases). V was trimmed by 0 bases and J by 0 bases, leaving 7 bases between them. CDR1 SGDLS and CDR2 YYNGEE come from the germline V gene. The CDR3 sequence is 15 residues long. Here the CDR3 DNA reads TGTGCCAGCAGCGTAGACAGGGCCTCTGGAAACACCATATATTTT. Its translation: CASSVDRASGNTIYF.

The genes are TRBV19 and TRBJ1-3, with 7 bases identical to TRBD1. V dropped 5 bases and J dropped 4; count of bases not matched to a gene: 11. Germline CDR1 LNHDA, CDR2 SQIVND (reference sequence). The CDR3 runs 16 residues. CDR3 DNA: TGTGCCAGTAGTCTCACCAGGACAGGAGGCGGAAACACCATATATTTT. The encoded protein is CASSLTRTGGGNTIYF.

V and J are TRBV13 and TRBJ2-3, with 8 bases lining up with TRBD2. The CDR3 extends over 18 amino acids. Germline-derived CDR1 and CDR2 are PRHDT and FYEKMQ (reference sequence). The junction had 12 bases not matched to a gene; V was cut back by 4 bases and J by 0 bases. DNA of the CDR3: TGTGCCAGCAGCTCCGAAAACCAGCGGGGGCCTAGCACAGATACGCAGTATTTT. As protein: CASSSENQRGPSTDTQYF.

This clone appeared a single time. The rearrangement uses TRBV5-1 and TRBJ2-7; TRBD1 aligns across 7 bases. CDR1 and CDR2 from the germline V gene are SGHRS and YFSETQ. V lost 4 bases to trimming and J lost 3 bases; unmatched junction nucleotides: 7. The CDR3 consists of 14 residues. The CDR3 bases are TGCGCCAGCAGCGTCGAGGGGGCAAGCTACGAGCAGTACTTC. Encoded protein: CASSVEGASYEQYF.

The DNA of the CDR3 is TGTGCCAGCAGTTACAGCGGGAATAGTCATCAGCCCCAGCATTTT. Protein: CASSYSGNSHQPQHF. The rearrangement joins TRBV6-5 to TRBJ1-5; no reliable D call. V lost 2 bases, J lost 5 bases, and 13 bases lay in between. The germline CDR1 and CDR2 sequences are MNHEY and SVGAGI. The CDR3 contains 15 residues.

The CDR3 DNA reads as TGTGCCAGCAGCTTAGAGCCGTTAGCATACGAGCAGTACTTC. It is translated as CASSLEPLAYEQYF. The chain is built from TRBV7-2 and TRBJ2-7; no clear D gene. V gave up 1 base and J gave up 4 bases, with 11 bases separating them. Germline loops: CDR1 SGHTA, CDR2 FQGNSA. This CDR3 is 14 amino acids long.

CDR3 in amino acids: CASRPSTGVDTEAFF. The CDR3 coding sequence is TGCGCCAGCAGACCCTCGACAGGGGTGGACACTGAAGCTTTCTTT. This sequence joins TRBV5-1 and TRBJ1-1; 8 bases match TRBD1. CDR1 and CDR2 (germline): SGHRS, YFSETQ. Unmatched junction bases numbered 9, after V lost 5 bases and J lost 3 bases. The CDR3 contains 15 residues. Full variable domain (missing parts from reference TRBV5-1 and TRBJ1-1): KAGVTQTPRYLIKTRGQQVTLSCSPISGHRSVSWYQQTPGQGLQFLFEYFSETQRNKGNFPGRFSGRQFSNSRSEMNVSTLELGDSALYLCASRPSTGVDTEAFFGQGTRLTVV.

The chain links TRBV5-1 to TRBJ2-7; possible D gene TRBD1, 6 bases. Trimming left V 0 bases short and J 7 bases short, with 14 bases between. The CDR3 runs 14 residues. CDR1 SGHRS and CDR2 YFSETQ come from the germline V gene. CDR3 coding DNA: TGCGCCAGCAGCTTGGAGGGGGTTTCAAGGGAGCAGTACTTC. Its protein is CASSLEGVSREQYF.

The chain combines TRBV15 with TRBJ2-5, with D perhaps matching TRBD2 (5 bases). V shed 1 base and J shed 6 bases, with 18 bases lying between them. Looked up from germline, CDR1 is LNHNV and CDR2 is YYDKDF (reference sequence). This CDR3 contains 16 residues. CDR3: CATSRVTAPGGQTQYF. CDR3 bases: TGTGCCACCAGCAGAGTTACAGCCCCGGGCGGGCAGACCCAGTACTTC.

V gene TRBV19 combines with J gene TRBJ1-1, with D unresolved. Germline lookup yields CDR1 LNHDA and CDR2 SQIVND (reference sequence). The CDR3 sequence is 16 residues long. V lost 3 bases to trimming and J lost 3 bases, with 17 bases between them. Here the CDR3 reads CASSMLWRASDTEAFF. The CDR3 nucleotides read TGTGCCAGTAGTATGCTCTGGAGGGCCTCGGACACTGAAGCTTTCTTT.

The V and J genes are TRBV19 and TRBJ1-1; D call uncertain. V was clipped by 7 bases and J by 1 base, with 10 bases between them. CDR3 length: 13 amino acids. Germline lookup yields CDR1 LNHDA and CDR2 SQIVND (reference sequence). For the CDR3, the DNA is TGTGCCAGTACCCGCCGACAGAACACTGAAGCTTTCTTT. Its protein product is CASTRRQNTEAFF.

This chain connects TRBV4-1 to TRBJ2-7, with 12 bases that match TRBD1. V lost 0 bases to trimming and J lost 5 bases; unmatched junction nucleotides: 5. This CDR3 is built from 16 residues. Germline V gives CDR1 MGHRA, CDR2 YSYEKL. CDR3 residues: CASSQEGTGGFDEQYF. Here the CDR3 DNA reads TGCGCCAGCAGCCAAGAAGGGACAGGGGGCTTCGACGAGCAGTACTTC.

The chain combines TRBV5-5 with TRBJ2-7; 9 bases are shared with TRBD1. From germline, CDR1 is SGHKS and CDR2 YYEKEE (reference sequence). Germline trimming cut 2 bases from V and 6 bases from J; bases unmatched to any gene: 9. The CDR3 runs to 15 residues. The DNA of the CDR3 is TGTGCCAGCAGCTTCGGGCTACAGGGGGCGCGCGAGCAGTACTTC. Encoded protein: CASSFGLQGAREQYF.

The J gene is TRBJ1-5, the V gene TRBV4-1; D not certain. Trimming took 1 base from V and 7 from J, leaving 20 bases between them. Per the germline V gene, CDR1 is MGHRA and CDR2 is YSYEKL. The CDR3 is 17 residues long. The CDR3 nucleotides are TGCGCCAGCAGCCAAGGAGACACGAATTCTGGCGCCCAGCCCCAGCATTTT. It yields the protein CASSQGDTNSGAQPQHF.

The chain combines TRBV2 with TRBJ1-2; 10 bases align to TRBD1. CDR1 and CDR2 (germline): SNHLY, FYNNEI. V trimming: 5 bases; J trimming: 2 bases; junction bases outside the gene matches: 8. The CDR3 totals 16 residues. The CDR3 reads CASSPRGQGLNYGYTF. In nucleotides, the CDR3 is TGTGCCAGCAGTCCTAGGGGACAGGGGCTAAACTATGGCTACACCTTC.

J is TRBJ1-4 and V is TRBV7-2, with 7 bases fitting TRBD1. Losses at the gene ends were 5 bases for V and 10 bases for J; bases not matched to a gene: 13. CDR3 size: 15 residues. The germline V gene encodes CDR1 SGHTA and CDR2 FQGNSA. The CDR3 spells CASSLGTGQLGKLFF. The CDR3, as DNA: TGTGCCAGCAGCCTGGGAACGGGACAGTTGGGAAAACTGTTTTTT.

The chain joins TRBV28 to TRBJ1-2; TRBD1 matches at 9 bases. V shed 6 bases, J shed 7 bases, and the junction held 3 bases outside the gene matches. Germline CDR1 is MDHEN and CDR2 is SYDVKM. The CDR3 covers 12 residues. The CDR3 nucleotides read TGTGCCAGCAGGGGACAGGGTTTTGGCTACACCTTC. Translation: CASRGQGFGYTF.

The rearrangement joins TRBV6-5 to TRBJ2-7, with TRBD1 identical over 7 bases. CDR1 is MNHEY, CDR2 SVGAGI, per germline. The CDR3 covers 13 residues. The J segment lost 4 bases and the V segment lost 6 bases, leaving 6 bases of the junction unmatched. The CDR3 nucleotides are TGTGCCAGCAGCCTCGGGACAGCATACGAGCAGTACTTC. Translated: CASSLGTAYEQYF.